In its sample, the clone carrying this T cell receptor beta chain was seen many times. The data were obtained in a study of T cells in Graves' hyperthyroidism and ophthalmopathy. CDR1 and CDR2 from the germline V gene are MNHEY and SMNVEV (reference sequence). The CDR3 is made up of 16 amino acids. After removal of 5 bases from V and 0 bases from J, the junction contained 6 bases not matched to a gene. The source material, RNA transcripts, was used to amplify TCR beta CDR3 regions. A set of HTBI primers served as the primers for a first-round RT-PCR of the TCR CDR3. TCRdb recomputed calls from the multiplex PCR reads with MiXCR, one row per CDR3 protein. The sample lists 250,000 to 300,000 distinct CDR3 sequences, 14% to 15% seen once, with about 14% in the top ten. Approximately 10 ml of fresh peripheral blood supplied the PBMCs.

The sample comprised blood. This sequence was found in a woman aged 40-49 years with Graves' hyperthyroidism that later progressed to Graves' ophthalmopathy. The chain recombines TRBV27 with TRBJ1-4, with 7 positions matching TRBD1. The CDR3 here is CASSPIGQATNEKLFF. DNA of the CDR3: TGTGCCAGCAGTCCGATAGGACAGGCAACTAATGAAAAACTGTTTTTT.